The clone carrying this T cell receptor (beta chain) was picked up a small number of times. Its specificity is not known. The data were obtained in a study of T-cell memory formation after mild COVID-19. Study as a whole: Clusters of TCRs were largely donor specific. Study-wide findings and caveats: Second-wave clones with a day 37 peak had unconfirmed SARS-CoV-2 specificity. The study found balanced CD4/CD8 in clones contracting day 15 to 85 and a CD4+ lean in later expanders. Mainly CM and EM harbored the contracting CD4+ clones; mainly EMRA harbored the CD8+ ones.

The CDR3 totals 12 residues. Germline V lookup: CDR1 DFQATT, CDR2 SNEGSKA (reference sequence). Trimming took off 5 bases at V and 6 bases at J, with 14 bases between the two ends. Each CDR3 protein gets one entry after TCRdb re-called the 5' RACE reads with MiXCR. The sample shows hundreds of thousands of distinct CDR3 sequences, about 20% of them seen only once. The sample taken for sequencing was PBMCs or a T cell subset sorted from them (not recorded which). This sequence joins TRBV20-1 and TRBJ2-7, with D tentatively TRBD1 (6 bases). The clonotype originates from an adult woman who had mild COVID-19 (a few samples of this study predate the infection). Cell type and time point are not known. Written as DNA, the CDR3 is TGCAGTGCTGGCGACAGGATAGCCGAGCAGTACTTC. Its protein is CSAGDRIAEQYF.